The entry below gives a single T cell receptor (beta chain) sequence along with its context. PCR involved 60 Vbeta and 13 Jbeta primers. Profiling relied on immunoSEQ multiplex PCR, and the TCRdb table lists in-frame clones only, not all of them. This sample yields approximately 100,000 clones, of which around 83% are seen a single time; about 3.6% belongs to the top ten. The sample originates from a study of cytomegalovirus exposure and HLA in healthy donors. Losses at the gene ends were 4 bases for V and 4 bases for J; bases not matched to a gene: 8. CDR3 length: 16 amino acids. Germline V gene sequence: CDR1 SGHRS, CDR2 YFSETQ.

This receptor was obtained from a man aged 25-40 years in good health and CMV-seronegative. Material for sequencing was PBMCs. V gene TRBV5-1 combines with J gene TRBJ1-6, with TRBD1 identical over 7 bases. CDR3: CASSLGGQQYNSPLHF. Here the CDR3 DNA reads TGCGCCAGCAGCCTGGGGGGACAGCAATATAATTCACCCCTCCACTTT.